These 12 T cell receptor beta chains came from one sample sequenced in a study of CD8 T cells in ankylosing spondylitis. TCRdb called the 5' RACE reads again in MiXCR, with one record for every CDR3 protein. The profile covers almost 250,000 distinct CDR3 sequences, with 30% to 35% appearing a single time and roughly 4.2% taken by the ten largest. Sequencing was done on a sample of blood, either unsorted or a sorted T cell fraction (not recorded which). The origin of the receptors is a male donor with ankylosing spondylitis or in good health (not recorded which).

V gene TRBV12-3 or TRBV12-4 combines with J gene TRBJ2-3, with D perhaps TRBD1 (6 bases). V was trimmed by 6 bases and J by 5 bases, leaving 18 bases between them. The CDR3 has 15 amino acids. As DNA, the CDR3 is TGTGCCAGCAGCACGAATCAGGGGTTAGAAGATACGCAGTATTTT. This codes for CASSTNQGLEDTQYF.

Here the CDR3 DNA reads TGCAGTGCTAGAACCACGGGGTCCAACCCTTTTTCTGGGAATGAGCAGTTCTTC. Translated: CSARTTGSNPFSGNEQFF. This chain links TRBV20-1 with TRBJ2-1; tentatively, D is TRBD2 (5 bases). This CDR3 region has 18 residues. The V gene lost 2 bases and the J gene lost 7 bases, with 27 bases spanning the gap. Germline CDR1 and CDR2: DFQATT and SNEGSKA (reference sequence).

This chain connects TRBV25-1 to TRBJ2-3; no firm D call. The CDR3 is made up of 17 amino acids. The germline V gene has CDR1 MGHDK and CDR2 SYGVNS. V dropped 4 bases and J dropped 5 bases, with 22 bases sitting between them. The CDR3 nucleotides read TGTGCCAGCAGTGCCACCCTAGGGCCCCCCGACGGAGATACGCAGTATTTT. Encoded protein: CASSATLGPPDGDTQYF.

This clonotype occurred a few times. This chain connects TRBV20-1 to TRBJ2-7; the D gene is possibly TRBD1 (5 bases). V was pared by 4 bases and J by 4 bases, with 11 bases between. Germline assignment: CDR1 DFQATT and CDR2 SNEGSKA (reference sequence). This CDR3 spans 12 amino acids. CDR3 bases: TGCAGTGCTACCAGGGCTACATACGAGCAGTACTTC. It codes for CSATRATYEQYF.

The J gene is TRBJ2-7, the V gene TRBV24-1; D not resolved. Germline V gives CDR1 KGHDR, CDR2 SFDVKD. V gave up 6 bases and J gave up 2 bases, with 10 bases separating them. The CDR3 loop spans 13 amino acids. As DNA, the CDR3 is TGTGCCACCAGTACCGACGTTGCCTACGAGCAGTACTTC. Amino acid sequence: CATSTDVAYEQYF.

The V gene is TRBV10-3, the J gene TRBJ2-2, with 7 bases aligning to TRBD2. This CDR3 is 14 amino acids long. Germline loops: CDR1 ENHRY, CDR2 SYGVKD. The V segment lost 5 bases and the J segment 0 bases; nucleotides outside the gene matches: 0. Here the CDR3 DNA reads TGTGCCATCAGTAGCGGGGCGAACACCGGGGAGCTGTTTTTT. Protein product: CAISSGANTGELFF.

This chain links TRBV12-3 or TRBV12-4 with TRBJ2-3; 8 nucleotides align to TRBD2. J lost 12 bases, V lost 6 bases, and 8 bases had no gene match. The length of the CDR3 is 12 residues. The CDR3 spells CASSPGTSLQYF. The CDR3 DNA reads TGTGCCAGCAGCCCCGGGACTAGTTTACAGTATTTT.

This clonotype has more than one count but fewer than ten. This rearrangement joins TRBV6-5 to TRBJ1-1; the D is unclear. The germline V and J ends were trimmed by 0 bases and 2 bases, with 10 bases remaining between them. Looked up from germline, CDR1 is MNHEY and CDR2 is SVGAGI. The CDR3 consists of 15 residues. The DNA for the CDR3 is TGTGCCAGCAGTTACTCGACGTATGGAAACACTGAAGCTTTCTTT. Protein product: CASSYSTYGNTEAFF.

This clonotype has at least ten counts. The CDR3, as DNA: TGTGCCAGCTCACCAGGGTGGGACACAGATACGCAGTATTTT. Translated: CASSPGWDTDTQYF. The chain couples TRBV18 to TRBJ2-3; D ambiguous. Trimming cost V 2 bases and J 2 bases, with 8 bases left between them. The CDR3 length is 14 residues. Per the germline V gene, CDR1 is KGHSH and CDR2 is LQKENI.

The chain combines TRBV24-1 with TRBJ2-7; TRBD1 matches at 7 bases. V gave up 9 bases and J gave up 5 bases; unmatched junction bases: 9. The V gene's germline CDR1 is KGHDR and CDR2 SFDVKD. The CDR3 extends over 13 amino acids. CDR3 sequence (DNA): TGTGCCACCTCCACAGGGGCCCTCGACGAGCAGTACTTC. It yields the protein CATSTGALDEQYF.

This clonotype was detected only a few times. V gene TRBV6-1 combines with J gene TRBJ2-6; D unclear. This CDR3 is built from 14 residues. V was shortened by 4 bases and J by 0 bases, with 4 bases between the two germline ends. Germline V gene data show CDR1 as MNHNS and CDR2 as SASEGT. CDR3 sequence (DNA): TGTGCCAGCAGTGCGAGCTCTGGGGCCAACGTCCTGACTTTC. Translated: CASSASSGANVLTF.

The CDR3: CSVVTGSGNTIYF. DNA of the CDR3: TGCAGCGTTGTCACGGGATCTGGAAACACCATATATTTT. This chain uses TRBV29-1 with TRBJ1-3; unclear D gene. The V end lost 4 bases, the J end lost 1 base, and 8 bases lay between the germline ends. Germline-derived CDR1 and CDR2 are SQVTM and ANQGSEA. This CDR3 is 13 amino acids long.